This is a list of T cell receptor beta chains from one sample in a study of blood T cell repertoires in COVID-19. The data were produced by immunoSEQ multiplex PCR, yet TCRdb's version contains in-frame clones alone and is incomplete. The repertoire holds hundreds of thousands of clones, with around 89% as singletons. The specimen was PBMCs or T cells enriched from blood (not recorded which). The receptors stem from a woman aged 50 to 65 who had recovered from COVID-19. The CDR3 runs from the conserved cysteine through the conserved F or W. A D gene is named only where the DNA matches it firmly.

J | V | D | length | CDR3 | DNA
TRBJ2-5 | TRBV9 | - | 16 | CASSVGSGGLKGAQYF | TGTGCCAGCAGCGTAGGCTCAGGGGGGCTTAAAGGGGCCCAGTACTTC
TRBJ1-5 | TRBV28 | - | 13 | CASSLFQRQPQHF | TGTGCCAGCAGTTTGTTTCAGAGGCAGCCCCAGCATTTT
TRBJ1-1 | TRBV12-5 | - | 15 | CASGLGQTSNTEAFF | TGTGCTAGTGGTTTGGGCCAAACATCGAACACTGAAGCTTTCTTT
TRBJ2-2 | TRBV11-2 | - | 15 | CASKVQTSNTGELFF | TGTGCCAGCAAAGTACAGACCTCGAACACCGGGGAGCTGTTTTTT
TRBJ1-3 | TRBV28 | - | 15 | CASSSDRISGNTIYF | TGTGCCAGCAGTTCCGACAGAATCTCTGGAAACACCATATATTTT
TRBJ1-4 | TRBV5-5 | - | 12 | CASSLLSEKLFF | TGTGCCAGCAGCCTGTTATCTGAAAAACTGTTTTTT
TRBJ2-3 | TRBV4-3 | TRBD2 | 18 | CASSQDPGPSGSTDTQYF | TGCGCCAGCAGCCAAGATCCAGGGCCTAGCGGTAGCACAGATACGCAGTATTTT
TRBJ1-2 | TRBV11-2 | - | 15 | CASSEEGLANYGYTF | TGTGCCAGCAGCGAGGAGGGTTTGGCTAACTATGGCTACACCTTC
TRBJ2-7 | TRBV27 | TRBD1 | 13 | CASSGQGLYEQYF | TGTGCCAGCAGTGGACAGGGGCTCTACGAGCAGTACTTC
TRBJ2-2 | TRBV19 | - | 14 | CASSITASTGELFF | TGTGCCAGTAGTATAACGGCTAGCACCGGGGAGCTGTTTTTT
TRBJ2-2 | TRBV11-1 | - | 15 | CASSLARTGTGELFF | TGTGCCAGCAGCTTAGCGCGGACGGGAACCGGGGAGCTGTTTTTT